This T cell receptor beta chain was profiled in a study of control samples from healthy donors and cancer patients. The V and J ends lost 6 bases and 0 bases respectively, with 6 bases between them. There are 13 residues in the CDR3. Germline V gene data show CDR1 as MDHEN and CDR2 as SYDVKM. Clones were sequenced by immunoSEQ multiplex PCR, and TCRdb holds only the in-frame ones, with some missing. The repertoire holds about 160,000 clones, with roughly 90% as singletons. The specimen sequenced was blood. The source is a man aged 30 to 39 in good health. The V and J genes are TRBV28 and TRBJ2-1; no clear D gene. CDR3 region: CASRAPSYNEQFF. In nucleotides, the CDR3 is TGTGCCAGCAGGGCCCCCTCCTACAATGAGCAGTTCTTC.